These 14 T cell receptor beta chains came from one sample sequenced in a study of blood T cells in healthy people across ages. Together with a sample-barcoded 5' primer, a J-beta primer mix was included in a second PCR lasting about 7 to 12 cycles. Each CDR3 protein gets one entry after TCRdb re-called the 5' RACE reads with MiXCR. The data contain 500,000 to 600,000 distinct CDR3 sequences, 25% to 30% of them singletons. Sequencing was carried out using blood. Every receptor here comes from a woman aged 70-85 years in good health.

This clonotype was counted only a few times. The genes are TRBV6-6 and TRBJ2-7, with D unresolved. Trimming shortened V by 3 bases and J by 3 bases, and 9 bases separated the two germline ends. CDR3 length equals 13 residues. Germline-derived CDR1 and CDR2 are MNHNY and SVGAGI (reference sequence). CDR3 protein: CASSYAALYEQYF. Written as DNA, the CDR3 is TGTGCCAGCAGTTATGCGGCCCTCTACGAGCAGTACTTC.

This clonotype was detected only a few times. The chain couples TRBV6-5 to TRBJ2-2; 8 bases are a match to TRBD1. The CDR3 totals 14 residues. V was clipped by 7 bases and J by 1 base; unmatched bases: 2. Looked up from germline, CDR1 is MNHEY and CDR2 is SVGAGI. This CDR3 reads CASKGTGNTGELFF. The CDR3 coding sequence is TGTGCCAGCAAAGGGACAGGGAACACCGGGGAGCTGTTTTTT.

Of note for this clonotype: One junction end disagrees with the germline gene, perhaps due to a read error. The chain couples TRBV12-3 or TRBV12-4 to TRBJ1-2; D might be TRBD1 (5 bases). This CDR3 spans 13 amino acids. CDR3 loop: CASSFSGPRGYPF. The CDR3 DNA reads as TGTGCCAGCAGTTTTAGCGGGCCCCGGGGCTACCCCTTC.

The chain links TRBV19 to TRBJ1-4; D not certain. Germline V lookup: CDR1 LNHDA, CDR2 SQIVND (reference sequence). Deletions cut 2 bases from V and 2 bases from J, with 18 bases between. The CDR3 spans 18 residues. CDR3 protein: CASSINRGAGPTNEKLFF. CDR3 nucleotide sequence: TGTGCCAGTAGTATAAATAGAGGCGCCGGGCCGACTAATGAAAAACTGTTTTTT.

The chain employs TRBV3-1 and TRBJ2-2; maybe TRBD2 (6 bases). Between the trimmed V and J ends, which lost 8 bases and 4 bases, there was a span of 20 bases. The CDR3 consists of 16 residues. In germline, CDR1 is LGHDT, CDR2 YNNKEL (reference sequence). The CDR3, as DNA: TGTGCCAGCGGCATTCTGATGCGGGGACCCACCGGGGAGCTGTTTTTT. This translates into CASGILMRGPTGELFF.

This clonotype was counted between two and nine times. DNA for the CDR3: TGTGCCACCAGCAGAGTCGCGGTTCAAGAGACCCAGTACTTC. It is translated as CATSRVAVQETQYF. The chain has TRBV15 and TRBJ2-5; D is unresolved. V lost 1 base to trimming and J lost 2 bases, with 8 bases between them. Germline CDR1 reads LNHNV; CDR2 reads YYDKDF (reference sequence). This CDR3 spans 14 amino acids.

This chain joins TRBV6-2 or TRBV6-3 and TRBJ2-1; D possibly uses TRBD1 or TRBD2 (5 bases each). The last part of the DNA fits TRBJ2-7 better; the J call may be wrong. The CDR3 is made up of 15 amino acids. Germline V gene lookup returns CDR1 MNHEY and CDR2 SVGEGT. In DNA form, the CDR3 reads TGTGCCAGCAGCCTGCAACCGGGACGGCTCTACGAGCAGTACTTC. It encodes CASSLQPGRLYEQYF.

The chain's CDR3 is CASSVDGGTTYEQYF. In nucleotides, the CDR3 is TGTGCCAGCAGCGTGGACGGAGGGACCACCTACGAGCAGTACTTC. The chain recombines TRBV7-2 with TRBJ2-7, with D possibly matching TRBD2 (6 bases). V lost 5 bases and J 2 bases, leaving 16 bases between the germline ends. Germline CDR1 SGHTA, CDR2 FQGNSA. The CDR3 is 15 residues long.

This rearrangement joins TRBV25-1 to TRBJ1-4; TRBD1 might be the D (6 bases). Germline V lookup: CDR1 MGHDK, CDR2 SYGVNS. The CDR3 loop spans 15 amino acids. V lost 3 bases, J lost 7 bases, and 15 bases lay in between. The CDR3 region is CASSEHRVSIEKLFF. The DNA for the CDR3 is TGTGCCAGCAGTGAGCACAGGGTTTCGATTGAAAAACTGTTTTTT.

The chain recombines TRBV7-2 with TRBJ1-2; no clear D gene. Germline values: CDR1 SGHTA, CDR2 FQGNSA. The CDR3 length is 14 residues. Trimming took off 5 bases at V and 5 bases at J, with 15 bases between the two ends. The DNA of the CDR3 is TGTGCCAGCAGCCCGCGGGGTTCCTCATATGGCTACACCTTC. The encoded protein is CASSPRGSSYGYTF.

This clonotype was counted ten times or more. This chain joins TRBV12-3 or TRBV12-4 and TRBJ1-5, with 8 bases aligning to TRBD1. The length of the CDR3 is 16 residues. V lost 2 bases, J lost 11 bases, and 14 bases stayed unmatched. This chain's CDR3 is CASSLLRGQGVRSQHF. In DNA form, the CDR3 reads TGTGCCAGCAGTTTACTCCGCGGACAGGGAGTTAGGTCCCAGCATTTT.

In this sample, this clonotype turned up a few times. The V call is TRBV2, the J call TRBJ1-2; D unresolved. The ends were cut back, 7 bases at V and 5 bases at J, with 11 bases in the middle. CDR1 SNHLY and CDR2 FYNNEI come from the germline V gene. This CDR3 has 12 residues. CDR3 coding DNA: TGTGCCAGCACGCGTGTTGGGTATGGCTACACCTTC. Translated: CASTRVGYGYTF.

The J gene is TRBJ2-2, the V gene TRBV4-3, with 8 bases identical to TRBD1. The CDR3 totals 15 residues. Germline-derived CDR1 and CDR2 are LGHNA and YSLEER. V was clipped by 5 bases and J by 5 bases; unmatched bases: 7. As DNA, the CDR3 is TGCGCCAGCAGCTCATGGACAGGGTCGACCGGGGAGCTGTTTTTT. This encodes CASSSWTGSTGELFF.

This clonotype was seen only a few times. CDR3 protein: CASSYSASGGQETQYF. CDR3 nucleotide sequence: TGTGCCAGCAGTTACTCGGCTAGCGGGGGCCAAGAGACCCAGTACTTC. The chain recombines TRBV6-5 with TRBJ2-5; 10 bases are a match to TRBD2. The CDR3 runs to 16 residues. J was trimmed by 1 base and V by 0 bases; bases with no gene match: 2. Germline V lookup: CDR1 MNHEY, CDR2 SVGAGI.